This is a list of T cell receptor beta chains from one sample in a study of blood T cell repertoires in COVID-19. Produced via immunoSEQ multiplex PCR; TCRdb's table is partial and in-frame only. This sample has a few hundred thousand clones, with approximately 87% found just once. The sample was peripheral blood. These receptors all come from a man aged 55 to 70 with acute or convalescent COVID-19. Both conserved end residues are part of each CDR3. D genes are given only for firm matches. A clone size is listed for some rows: how often the clone was seen (once, few, many), or a class if it is expanded.

cdr3_aa cdr3_nt v_call d_call clone_size j_call
CASSEFGLEQYF TGCGCCAGCAGTGAGTTTGGGCTCGAGCAGTACTTC TRBV10-2 . . TRBJ2-7
CASSLGFNEQYF TGTGCCAGCAGTCTAGGTTTTAACGAGCAGTACTTC TRBV28 . . TRBJ2-7
CASSLAPRSAGTTNNSPLHF TGCGCCAGCAGCTTGGCTCCTCGTTCCGCTGGGACAACTAATAATTCACCCCTCCACTTT TRBV5-1 . . TRBJ1-6
CASSLALAGHGYTF TGTGCCAGCAGCTTAGCGCTGGCAGGGCATGGCTACACCTTC TRBV7-2 . . TRBJ1-2
CASTGLQGNTEAFF TGCGCCAGCACCGGCTTACAGGGGAACACTGAAGCTTTCTTT TRBV5-1 . . TRBJ1-1
CAQEGRYPNTEAFF TGTGCCCAAGAGGGCCGCTACCCGAACACTGAAGCTTTCTTT TRBV27 . . TRBJ1-1
CASSKSGTEFYGYTF TGTGCCAGCAGCAAATCCGGGACAGAATTCTATGGCTACACCTTC TRBV5-6 TRBD1 . TRBJ1-2
CASSLGRLGGHNEQFF TGTGCCAGCAGCTTGGGTCGGCTGGGAGGGCACAATGAGCAGTTCTTC TRBV5-4 TRBD2 . TRBJ2-1
CASSSYGQGYSPLHF TGTGCCAGCAGCTCTTATGGACAGGGGTATTCACCCCTCCACTTT TRBV11-3 TRBD1 few TRBJ1-6
CASSPLAGAHSNQPQHF TGTGCCAGCAGCCCCCTGGCGGGAGCCCATAGCAATCAGCCCCAGCATTTT TRBV5-5 . . TRBJ1-5
CASRDRGSTGELFF TGTGCCAGTAGGGACAGGGGTAGCACCGGGGAGCTGTTTTTT TRBV6-5 TRBD1 . TRBJ2-2
CASSESLASGNEKLFF TGCGCCAGCAGCGAATCGCTAGCGAGTGGAAATGAAAAACTGTTTTTT TRBV5-1 . . TRBJ1-4
CASSVEASGNTIYF TGTGCCAGCAGCGTAGAAGCCTCTGGAAACACCATATATTTT TRBV9 . . TRBJ1-3
CASSWGQGDKNIQYF TGTGCCAGCAGCTGGGGACAGGGTGACAAAAACATTCAGTACTTC TRBV7-3 TRBD1 . TRBJ2-4
CASSVAPVSGEWGYTF TGTGCCAGCAGCGTAGCCCCGGTCTCAGGGGAATGGGGCTACACCTTC TRBV9 . . TRBJ1-2
CASSQARDRNTEAFF TGCGCCAGCAGCCAAGCCCGGGATAGAAACACTGAAGCTTTCTTT TRBV4-1 . . TRBJ1-1
CASSRLAGGQDTQYF TGTGCCAGCAGCCGGCTAGCGGGAGGGCAAGATACGCAGTATTTT TRBV7-2 TRBD2 . TRBJ2-3
CATSDLAGVASYNEQFF TGTGCCACCAGTGATTTGGCGGGGGTAGCCTCCTACAATGAGCAGTTCTTC TRBV24-1 TRBD2 once TRBJ2-1
CASSLPDRGRDQPQHF TGTGCCAGCAGTTTGCCGGACAGGGGAAGGGATCAGCCCCAGCATTTT TRBV28 TRBD1 . TRBJ1-5
CASSAGQGLYEQYF TGTGCCAGCAGTGCGGGACAGGGTCTCTACGAGCAGTACTTC TRBV27 TRBD1 . TRBJ2-7
CASSLDREAFF TGTGCCAGCAGCTTAGACCGTGAGGCTTTCTTT TRBV7-9 . . TRBJ1-1
CASSQGAVSSYEQYF TGTGCCAGCAGCCAGGGGGCAGTGAGCTCCTACGAGCAGTACTTC TRBV4-2 . . TRBJ2-7
CASRAGGPHEQYF TGTGCCAGCAGGGCGGGAGGGCCCCACGAGCAGTACTTC TRBV28 TRBD2 . TRBJ2-7
CASSLARTDTQYF TGTGCCAGCTCCCTGGCTCGCACAGATACGCAGTATTTT TRBV18 . . TRBJ2-3
CASSLGAGDHGYTF TGTGCCAGCAGCTTAGGAGCAGGGGATCATGGCTACACCTTC TRBV7-3 . few TRBJ1-2
CASSQVTGPFKVGYTF TGTGCCAGCAGCCAAGTAACAGGGCCCTTTAAGGTGGGCTACACCTTC TRBV3-1/TRBV3-2 . once TRBJ1-2
CASSGGQGGSREQYF TGCGCCAGCAGCGGGGGACAGGGTGGCTCTCGGGAGCAGTACTTC TRBV5-1 TRBD1 . TRBJ2-7
CASSTGQFSYEQYF TGTGCCAGCAGCACGGGACAGTTCTCCTACGAGCAGTACTTC TRBV9 TRBD1 few TRBJ2-7
CASSVGGTGEQFF TGTGCCAGCAGTGTTGGCGGTACCGGTGAGCAGTTCTTC TRBV25-1 . . TRBJ2-1
CASSFEGQGTDTQYF TGTGCCAGCAGTTTTGAGGGACAGGGGACAGATACGCAGTATTTT TRBV28 TRBD1 . TRBJ2-3
CASSLGGRASGRPGETQYF TGTGCCAGCAGCTTAGGGGGTCGGGCTAGCGGGAGGCCGGGAGAGACCCAGTACTTC TRBV7-4 TRBD2 . TRBJ2-5